The present T cell receptor (beta chain) was sequenced within a study of blood T cells in healthy people across ages. With a J-beta primer mix and a sample-barcoded 5' primer, a second PCR ran roughly 7 to 11 cycles. Each CDR3 protein gets one entry after TCRdb re-called the 5' RACE reads with MiXCR. The sample gives about 760,000 distinct CDR3 sequences, about 25% of which show up once; under 10% is in the top ten. In the case of this clonotype: Its antigen is not identified.

Study results and caveats: With naive T cell percentage, TCR beta diversity showed a strong correlation.

Germline CDR1 and CDR2: MNHNY and SVGAGI (reference sequence). The CDR3 sequence is 11 residues long. With 8 bases removed from V and 6 bases from J, the gap between germline ends came to 10 bases. This same sample was also taken into another study, of T cells of mothers and their children. Per that study: Regardless of relatedness, pairs show thymic selection shaping TCR recombination output in a similar manner.

The specimen sequenced was blood. This rearrangement joins TRBV6-6 to TRBJ1-2; D call uncertain. This receptor was obtained from a boy between 5 and 17 years old in good health. Here the CDR3 reads CASSHGDGYTF. The CDR3 DNA reads as TGTGCCAGCTCCCATGGCGATGGCTACACCTTC.